The rows below give T cell receptor beta chains drawn from one sample of a study of T cells after posttransplantation cyclophosphamide. Clones were read by immunoSEQ multiplex PCR, and TCRdb kept only the in-frame ones, dropping some. There are around 26,000 clones in the sample, none observed a single time. Sequenced: PBMCs. These receptors all stem from a woman aged 45-60 years in good health, CMV-negative, and a related stem cell transplant donor. CDR3s include the opening cysteine and the closing phenylalanine or tryptophan. A D gene is named only where the DNA matches it firmly. Where a row states a size, it is once, few, many or the class of an expanded clone; other rows omit it.

j_call | clone_size | d_call | v_call | cdr3_aa | cdr3_nt
TRBJ2-2 | many | - | TRBV11-2 | CASSLREVSANTGELFF | TGTGCCAGCAGCTTAAGGGAGGTCTCCGCGAACACCGGGGAGCTGTTTTTT
TRBJ1-1 | many | - | TRBV7-2 | CASSLGTQTEAFF | TGTGCCAGCAGCTTGGGGACACAGACTGAAGCTTTCTTT
TRBJ2-5 | many | TRBD2 | TRBV4-1 | CASSQGTTPFQETQYF | TGCGCCAGCAGCCAGGGGACTACGCCTTTTCAAGAGACCCAGTACTTC
TRBJ2-2 | many | TRBD2 | TRBV19 | CASTKREGLTGELFF | TGTGCCAGTACTAAGCGGGAGGGCCTCACCGGGGAGCTGTTTTTT
TRBJ2-3 | many | - | TRBV15 | CATSRDRARATDTQYF | TGTGCCACCAGCAGAGACCGGGCCAGGGCAACAGATACGCAGTATTTT
TRBJ2-5 | many | TRBD1 | TRBV7-2 | CASSPGQFPTQYF | TGTGCCAGCAGCCCGGGACAGTTTCCGACCCAGTACTTC
TRBJ2-1 | many | - | TRBV28 | CASSLEGSNEQFF | TGTGCCAGCAGTTTGGAGGGGTCTAATGAGCAGTTCTTC
TRBJ2-2 | many | TRBD2 | TRBV7-2 | CASSLEGTSGWELFF | TGTGCCAGCAGCTTAGAGGGGACTAGCGGGTGGGAGCTGTTTTTT
TRBJ2-5 | many | TRBD2 | TRBV9 | CASSPAGGRETQYF | TGTGCCAGCAGCCCAGCGGGGGGGCGAGAGACCCAGTACTTC
TRBJ1-2 | many | - | TRBV5-4 | CASSLVQGLGYGYTF | TGTGCCAGCAGCTTGGTGCAGGGACTCGGCTATGGCTACACCTTC
TRBJ2-5 | many | - | TRBV11-2 | CASSLVKETQYF | TGTGCCAGCAGCTTAGTAAAAGAGACCCAGTACTTC
TRBJ1-4 | many | - | TRBV5-4 | CASSRTGFNEKLFF | TGTGCCAGCAGCCGTACAGGATTTAATGAAAAACTGTTTTTT
TRBJ2-1 | many | TRBD2 | TRBV9 | CASSGPGLGLEQFF | TGTGCCAGCAGCGGACCGGGACTAGGCCTTGAGCAGTTCTTC
TRBJ2-7 | many | TRBD1 | TRBV7-9 | CASSLGTGPYEQYF | TGTGCCAGCAGCTTAGGGACAGGACCCTACGAGCAGTACTTC
TRBJ2-5 | - | - | TRBV25-1 | CASSGGGQRRETQYF | TGTGCCAGCAGTGGTGGTGGGCAACGCCGAGAGACCCAGTACTTC
TRBJ2-7 | many | - | TRBV10-3 | CAINGGGDEQYF | TGTGCCATCAACGGGGGAGGAGACGAGCAGTACTTC
TRBJ2-1 | many | - | TRBV27 | CASSLGTVGLVPEQFF | TGTGCCAGCAGTTTAGGGACAGTGGGACTAGTTCCTGAGCAGTTCTTC
TRBJ2-5 | many | TRBD2 | TRBV7-2 | CASSFRGGGAETQYF | TGTGCCAGCAGCTTCCGGGGCGGGGGGGCTGAGACCCAGTACTTC
TRBJ2-2 | many | TRBD1 | TRBV28 | CASRPGQGVRTGELFF | TGTGCCAGCAGGCCTGGACAGGGAGTTCGCACCGGGGAGCTGTTTTTT
TRBJ2-7 | many | - | TRBV7-9 | CASSLDPRDEQYF | TGTGCCAGCAGCTTAGACCCCAGGGACGAGCAGTACTTC
TRBJ2-1 | many | TRBD2 | TRBV7-6 | CASSLKAGGTHYNEQFF | TGTGCCAGCAGCTTAAAAGCGGGAGGGACCCACTACAATGAGCAGTTCTTC
TRBJ2-5 | few | - | TRBV27 | CASSQGLIQETQYF | TGTGCCAGCAGCCAAGGACTTATCCAAGAGACCCAGTACTTC
TRBJ1-1 | many | TRBD1 | TRBV19 | CASSPTGGYTEAFF | TGTGCCAGTTCCCCGACAGGGGGCTACACTGAAGCTTTCTTT
TRBJ2-1 | many | TRBD2 | TRBV7-6 | CASSPHPGTSGMGEQFF | TGTGCCAGCAGCCCTCACCCCGGGACTAGCGGGATGGGTGAGCAGTTCTTC
TRBJ2-7 | many | - | TRBV18 | CASSPPTNRGSYEQYF | TGTGCCAGCTCACCACCAACGAACCGGGGATCCTACGAGCAGTACTTC
TRBJ2-5 | many | TRBD1 | TRBV9 | CASSVVDRKQETQYF | TGTGCCAGCAGCGTAGTGGACAGGAAACAAGAGACCCAGTACTTC
TRBJ2-2 | many | TRBD2 | TRBV11-3 | CASSLGTSVGGELFF | TGTGCCAGCAGCCTCGGGACTAGCGTTGGCGGGGAGCTGTTTTTT
TRBJ1-5 | many | - | TRBV10-3 | CAISESIFNRAQHF | TGTGCCATCAGTGAGTCGATTTTTAACAGGGCCCAGCATTTT
TRBJ2-1 | many | TRBD1 | TRBV19 | CASSIDLGDRGYNEQFF | TGTGCCAGTAGTATAGATCTAGGGGACAGGGGTTACAATGAGCAGTTCTTC
TRBJ2-7 | many | TRBD1 | TRBV18 | CASSWTGSGYEQYF | TGTGCCAGCTCCTGGACAGGGTCAGGCTACGAGCAGTACTTC
TRBJ1-2 | many | TRBD1 | TRBV10-3 | CAINTGQANYGYTF | TGTGCCATCAATACGGGACAGGCTAACTATGGCTACACCTTC
TRBJ2-2 | many | TRBD2 | TRBV5-6 | CASSLTWRGAGATGELFF | TGTGCCAGCAGCTTGACCTGGAGAGGAGCGGGGGCTACCGGGGAGCTGTTTTTT
TRBJ2-7 | many | - | TRBV7-3 | CASSTGSSYEQYF | TGTGCCAGCTCAACAGGGTCCTCCTACGAGCAGTACTTC
TRBJ1-4 | many | TRBD1 | TRBV19 | CASAGQGGFEKLFF | TGTGCCAGTGCCGGACAGGGGGGATTTGAAAAACTGTTTTTT
TRBJ1-2 | many | TRBD1 | TRBV28 | CASRGTGAYGYTF | TGTGCCAGCAGGGGGACAGGGGCCTATGGCTACACCTTC
TRBJ1-2 | many | - | TRBV28 | CASSVIRGYGYTF | TGTGCCAGCAGTGTTATAAGGGGGTATGGCTACACCTTC
TRBJ2-7 | many | - | TRBV19 | CASSIARLYEQYF | TGTGCCAGTAGTATAGCTCGTCTCTACGAGCAGTACTTC
TRBJ2-3 | many | TRBD2 | TRBV9 | CASSLRTSGGTDTQYF | TGTGCCAGCAGCCTTAGGACTAGCGGGGGCACAGATACGCAGTATTTT
TRBJ2-7 | many | - | TRBV18 | CASSPSGQPYEQYF | TGTGCCAGCTCACCCTCCGGACAGCCCTACGAGCAGTACTTC
TRBJ1-1 | many | - | TRBV21-1 | CASSKDRDRGSVNTEAFF | TGTGCCAGCAGCAAGGACCGGGACAGGGGATCGGTGAACACTGAAGCTTTCTTT
TRBJ2-7 | many | TRBD2 | TRBV18 | CASSPGIAGDLEQYF | TGTGCCAGCTCACCAGGGATAGCGGGGGACCTCGAGCAGTACTTC
TRBJ2-4 | many | - | TRBV5-4 | CASSIGGVAKNIQYF | TGTGCCAGCAGTATTGGCGGGGTAGCCAAAAACATTCAGTACTTC
TRBJ1-2 | many | TRBD1 | TRBV25-1 | CASSERGTGGEGYTF | TGTGCCAGCAGTGAAAGGGGGACAGGGGGCGAGGGCTACACCTTC
TRBJ2-5 | many | TRBD2 | TRBV7-7 | CATKLAGGETQYF | TGTGCCACCAAATTGGCGGGAGGAGAGACCCAGTACTTC
TRBJ1-1 | many | TRBD1 | TRBV2 | CASSYRGRTEAFF | TGTGCCAGCAGTTACAGGGGGCGGACTGAAGCTTTCTTT
TRBJ1-3 | many | TRBD1 | TRBV7-9 | CASSLSGQGPGNTIYF | TGTGCCAGCAGCTTATCTGGACAGGGCCCTGGAAACACCATATATTTT
TRBJ2-5 | many | - | TRBV5-1 | CASRLETGIYQETQYF | TGCGCCAGCAGACTTGAGACAGGCATTTACCAAGAGACCCAGTACTTC
TRBJ2-5 | many | TRBD2 | TRBV9 | CASSVGGSGGETQYF | TGTGCCAGCAGCGTAGGTGGTAGCGGGGGCGAGACCCAGTACTTC
TRBJ2-3 | many | TRBD1 | TRBV11-2 | CASSRSTGPDTQYF | TGTGCCAGCAGCAGATCGACAGGGCCGGATACGCAGTATTTT
TRBJ2-7 | many | - | TRBV25-1 | CASSEAGIPYEQYF | TGTGCCAGCAGTGAAGCCGGGATCCCCTACGAGCAGTACTTC
TRBJ1-4 | many | - | TRBV2 | CASNQGMEKLFF | TGTGCCAGCAACCAGGGTATGGAAAAACTGTTTTTT
TRBJ2-3 | many | TRBD2 | TRBV11-1 | CASSLPVGGASTDTQYF | TGTGCCAGCAGCCTTCCAGTGGGAGGGGCGAGCACAGATACGCAGTATTTT
TRBJ2-7 | many | TRBD1 | TRBV28 | CASTKGHRGLFEQYF | TGTGCCAGCACCAAAGGACACAGGGGGCTGTTCGAGCAGTACTTC
TRBJ1-1 | many | - | TRBV7-2 | CASSADRTLNTEAFF | TGTGCCAGCAGCGCCGACAGAACATTGAACACTGAAGCTTTCTTT
TRBJ2-1 | many | TRBD1 | TRBV7-9 | CASSWTGTEYPVNEQFF | TGTGCCAGCAGCTGGACAGGGACGGAGTACCCCGTCAATGAGCAGTTCTTC
TRBJ2-2 | many | TRBD2 | TRBV5-1 | CASSPGTSGFNTGELFF | TGCGCCAGCAGCCCCGGGACTAGCGGTTTTAACACCGGGGAGCTGTTTTTT
TRBJ1-6 | many | TRBD1 | TRBV5-1 | CASSLLTGVGSPLHF | TGCGCCAGCAGCCTCCTGACAGGGGTGGGTTCACCCCTCCACTTT